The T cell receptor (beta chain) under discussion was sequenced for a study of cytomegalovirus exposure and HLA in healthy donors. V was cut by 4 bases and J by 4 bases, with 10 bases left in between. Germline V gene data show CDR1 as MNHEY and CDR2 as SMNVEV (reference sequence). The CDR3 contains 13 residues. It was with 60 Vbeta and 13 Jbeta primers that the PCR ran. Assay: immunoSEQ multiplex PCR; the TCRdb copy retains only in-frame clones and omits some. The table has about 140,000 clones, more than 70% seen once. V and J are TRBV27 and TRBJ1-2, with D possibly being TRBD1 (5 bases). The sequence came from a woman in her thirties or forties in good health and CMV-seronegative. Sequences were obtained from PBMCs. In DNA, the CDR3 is TGTGCCAGCAGTTATCAGGGTAGCTATGGCTACACCTTC. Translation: CASSYQGSYGYTF.